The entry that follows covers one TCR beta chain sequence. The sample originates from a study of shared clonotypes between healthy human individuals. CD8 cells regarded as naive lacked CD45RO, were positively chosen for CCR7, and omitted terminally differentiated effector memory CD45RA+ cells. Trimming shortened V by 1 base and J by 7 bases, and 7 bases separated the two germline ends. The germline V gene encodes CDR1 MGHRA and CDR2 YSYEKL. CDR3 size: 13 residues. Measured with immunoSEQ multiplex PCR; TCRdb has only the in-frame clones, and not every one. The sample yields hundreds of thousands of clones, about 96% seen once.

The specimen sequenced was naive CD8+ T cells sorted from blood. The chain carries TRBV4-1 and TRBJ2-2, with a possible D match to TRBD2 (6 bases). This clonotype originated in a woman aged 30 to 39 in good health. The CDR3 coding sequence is TGCGCCAGCAGCCAAGGGGGGGTCGGGGAGCTGTTTTTT. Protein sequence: CASSQGGVGELFF.